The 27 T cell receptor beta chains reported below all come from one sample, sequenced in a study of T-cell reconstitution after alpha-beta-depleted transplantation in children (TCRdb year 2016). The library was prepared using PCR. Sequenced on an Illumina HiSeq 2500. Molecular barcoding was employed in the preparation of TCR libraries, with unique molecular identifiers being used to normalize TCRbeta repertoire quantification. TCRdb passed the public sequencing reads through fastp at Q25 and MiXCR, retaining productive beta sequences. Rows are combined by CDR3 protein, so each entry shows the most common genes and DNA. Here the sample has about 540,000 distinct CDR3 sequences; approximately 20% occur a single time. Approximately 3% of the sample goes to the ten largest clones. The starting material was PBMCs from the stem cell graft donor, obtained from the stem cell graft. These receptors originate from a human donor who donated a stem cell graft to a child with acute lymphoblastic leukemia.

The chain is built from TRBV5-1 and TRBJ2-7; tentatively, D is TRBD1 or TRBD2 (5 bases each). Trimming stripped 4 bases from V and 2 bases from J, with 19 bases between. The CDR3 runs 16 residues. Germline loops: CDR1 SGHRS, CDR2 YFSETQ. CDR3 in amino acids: CASSHSLWDGTYEQYF. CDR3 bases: TGCGCCAGCAGCCATTCTCTTTGGGACGGAACCTACGAGCAGTACTTC.

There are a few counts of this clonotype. In DNA form, the CDR3 reads TGTGCCAGCAGCCCCTCGTTTCGGAGGGGGAGGGCCGGAGTGGAAAACATTCAGTACTTC. Protein sequence: CASSPSFRRGRAGVENIQYF. The genes are TRBV7-8 and TRBJ2-4; possible D gene TRBD2, 7 bases. CDR1 is SGHVS and CDR2 is FQNEAQ in the germline V gene. The V and J ends lost 5 bases and 5 bases respectively, with 31 bases between them. This CDR3 region has 20 residues.

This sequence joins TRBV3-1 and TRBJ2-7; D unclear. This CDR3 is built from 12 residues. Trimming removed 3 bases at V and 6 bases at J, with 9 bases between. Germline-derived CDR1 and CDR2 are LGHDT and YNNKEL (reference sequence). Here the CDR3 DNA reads TGTGCCAGCAGCCATCTGAGCCCCGAGCAGTACTTC. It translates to CASSHLSPEQYF.

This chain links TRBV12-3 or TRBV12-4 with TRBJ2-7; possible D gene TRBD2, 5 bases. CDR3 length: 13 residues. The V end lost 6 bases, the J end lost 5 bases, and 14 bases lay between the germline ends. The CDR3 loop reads CASSPLVVNEQYF. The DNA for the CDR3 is TGTGCCAGCAGCCCACTAGTAGTCAACGAGCAGTACTTC.

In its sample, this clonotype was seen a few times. The CDR3, as DNA: TGCAGTGCTGGAGGGCCGACCACTGAAGCTTTCTTT. Amino acids: CSAGGPTTEAFF. This rearrangement joins TRBV20-1 to TRBJ1-1; D remains ambiguous. In germline, CDR1 is DFQATT, CDR2 SNEGSKA (reference sequence). The CDR3 has 12 amino acids. With 5 bases removed from V and 4 bases from J, the gap between germline ends came to 11 bases.

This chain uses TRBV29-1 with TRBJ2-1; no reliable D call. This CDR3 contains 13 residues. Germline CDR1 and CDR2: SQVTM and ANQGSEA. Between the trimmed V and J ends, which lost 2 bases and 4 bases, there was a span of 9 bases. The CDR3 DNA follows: TGCAGCGTTGAAACTGGGTCATACAATGAGCAGTTCTTC. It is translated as CSVETGSYNEQFF.

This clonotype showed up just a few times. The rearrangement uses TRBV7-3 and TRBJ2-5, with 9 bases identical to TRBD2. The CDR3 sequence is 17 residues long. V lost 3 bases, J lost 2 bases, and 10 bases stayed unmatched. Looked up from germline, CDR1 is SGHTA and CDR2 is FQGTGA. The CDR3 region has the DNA TGTGCCAGCAGCTTCTGGCGGGAGGGCCTTAATCAAGAGACCCAGTACTTC. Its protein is CASSFWREGLNQETQYF.

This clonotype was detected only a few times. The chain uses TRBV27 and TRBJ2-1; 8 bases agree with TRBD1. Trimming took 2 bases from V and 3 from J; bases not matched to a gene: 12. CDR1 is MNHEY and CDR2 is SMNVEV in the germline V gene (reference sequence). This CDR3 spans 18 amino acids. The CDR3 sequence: CASSLPRGQGLRYNEQFF. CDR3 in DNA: TGTGCCAGCAGTTTACCCCGTGGACAGGGTCTCCGCTACAATGAGCAGTTCTTC.

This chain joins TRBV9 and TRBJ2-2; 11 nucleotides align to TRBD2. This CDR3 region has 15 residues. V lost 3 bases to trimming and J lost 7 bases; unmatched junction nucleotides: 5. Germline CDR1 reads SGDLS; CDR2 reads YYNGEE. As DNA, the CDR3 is TGTGCCAGCAGCGAGGGACTAGCGGACTACGGGGAGCTGTTTTTT. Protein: CASSEGLADYGELFF.

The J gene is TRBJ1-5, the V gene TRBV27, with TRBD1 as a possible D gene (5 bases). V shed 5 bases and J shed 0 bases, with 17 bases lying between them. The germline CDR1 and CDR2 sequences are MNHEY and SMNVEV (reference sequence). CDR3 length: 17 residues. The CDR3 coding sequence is TGTGCCAGCAGTCCTCAGAGACAGACATATAGCAATCAGCCCCAGCATTTT. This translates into CASSPQRQTYSNQPQHF.

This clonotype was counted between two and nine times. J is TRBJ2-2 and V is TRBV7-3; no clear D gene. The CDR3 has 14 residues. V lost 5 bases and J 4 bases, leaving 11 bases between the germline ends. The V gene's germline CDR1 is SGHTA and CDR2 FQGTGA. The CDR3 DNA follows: TGTGCCAGCAGCCCCGCTAGTACCACCGGGGAGCTGTTTTTT. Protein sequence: CASSPASTTGELFF.

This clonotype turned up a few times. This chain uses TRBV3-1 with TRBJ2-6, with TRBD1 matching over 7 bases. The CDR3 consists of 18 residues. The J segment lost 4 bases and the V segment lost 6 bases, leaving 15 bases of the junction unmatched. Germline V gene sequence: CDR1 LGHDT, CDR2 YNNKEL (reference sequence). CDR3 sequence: CASSPTDRVWAGANVLTF. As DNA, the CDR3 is TGTGCCAGCAGTCCAACAGACAGGGTCTGGGCCGGGGCCAACGTCCTGACTTTC.

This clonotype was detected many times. Here the CDR3 DNA reads TGTGCCAGCAGTACGCCGGCGGGAGGTGCTTCCAATGAGCAGTTCTTC. Its translation is CASSTPAGGASNEQFF. The chain has TRBV6-5 and TRBJ2-1, with 8 bases lining up with TRBD2. The CDR3 sequence is 16 residues long. V lost 5 bases and J lost 6; bases outside the gene matches: 12. From germline, CDR1 is MNHEY and CDR2 SVGAGI.

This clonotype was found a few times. The CDR3, as DNA: TGTGCCAGCTCACTCCTACCGGGACAGGGGAAGGGGCACACTGAAGCTTTCTTT. Encoded protein: CASSLLPGQGKGHTEAFF. This chain uses TRBV18 with TRBJ1-1, with TRBD1 matching over 10 bases. Germline V gene lookup returns CDR1 KGHSH and CDR2 LQKENI. V shed 4 bases, J shed 3 bases, and the junction held 14 bases outside the gene matches. The CDR3 length is 18 residues.

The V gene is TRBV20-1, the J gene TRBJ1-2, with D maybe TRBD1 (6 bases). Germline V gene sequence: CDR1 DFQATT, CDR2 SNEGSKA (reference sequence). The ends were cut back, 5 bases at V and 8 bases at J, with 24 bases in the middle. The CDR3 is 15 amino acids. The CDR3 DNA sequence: TGCAGTGCTCCCCAGGGAGGGGGAAGAGTGGAGGGCTACACCTTC. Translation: CSAPQGGGRVEGYTF.

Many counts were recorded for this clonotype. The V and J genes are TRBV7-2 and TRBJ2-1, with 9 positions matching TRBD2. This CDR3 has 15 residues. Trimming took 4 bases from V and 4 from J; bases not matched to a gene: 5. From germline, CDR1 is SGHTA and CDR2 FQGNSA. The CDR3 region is CASSSTSGDYNEQFF. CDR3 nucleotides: TGTGCCAGCAGCTCGACTAGCGGAGATTACAATGAGCAGTTCTTC.

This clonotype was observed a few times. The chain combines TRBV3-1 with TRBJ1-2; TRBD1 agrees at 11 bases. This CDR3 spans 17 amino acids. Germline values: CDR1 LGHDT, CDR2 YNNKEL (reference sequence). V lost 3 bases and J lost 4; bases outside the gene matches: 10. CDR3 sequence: CASSQYTGTGGLYGYTF. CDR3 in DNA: TGTGCCAGCAGCCAGTACACCGGGACAGGGGGTCTCTATGGCTACACCTTC.

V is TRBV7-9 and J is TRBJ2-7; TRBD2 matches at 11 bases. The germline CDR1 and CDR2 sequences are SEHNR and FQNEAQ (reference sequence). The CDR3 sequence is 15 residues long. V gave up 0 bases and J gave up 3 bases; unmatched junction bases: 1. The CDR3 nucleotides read TGTGCCAGCAGCTTAGCAACTAGCGGGGGCTACGAGCAGTACTTC. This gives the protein CASSLATSGGYEQYF. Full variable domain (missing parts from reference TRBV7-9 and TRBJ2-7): DTGVSQNPRHKITKRGQNVTFRCDPISEHNRLYWYRQTLGQGPEFLTYFQNEAQLEKSRLLSDRFSAERPKGSFSTLEIQRTEQGDSAMYLCASSLATSGGYEQYFGPGTRLTVT.

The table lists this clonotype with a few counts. The DNA of the CDR3 is TGTGCCAGCAGCTTCGGGCGTGCTAGCGGAGGCACAGATACGCAGTATTTT. It yields the protein CASSFGRASGGTDTQYF. V gene TRBV13 combines with J gene TRBJ2-3; 7 positions match TRBD2. Trimming cost V 3 bases and J 1 base; bases outside gene matches: 10. The CDR3 length is 17 residues. Germline lookup yields CDR1 PRHDT and CDR2 FYEKMQ (reference sequence). The full variable domain, its missing parts supplied by reference TRBV13 and TRBJ2-3, is AAGVIQSPRHLIKEKRETATLKCYPIPRHDTVYWYQQGPGQDPQFLISFYEKMQSDKGSIPDRFSAQQFSDYHSELNMSSLELGDSALYFCASSFGRASGGTDTQYFGPGTRLTVL.

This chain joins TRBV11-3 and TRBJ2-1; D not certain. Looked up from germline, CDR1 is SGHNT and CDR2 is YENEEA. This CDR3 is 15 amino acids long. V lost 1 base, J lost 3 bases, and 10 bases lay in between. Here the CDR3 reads CASSLGSVNYNEQFF. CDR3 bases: TGTGCCAGCAGCTTAGGAAGTGTAAACTACAATGAGCAGTTCTTC.

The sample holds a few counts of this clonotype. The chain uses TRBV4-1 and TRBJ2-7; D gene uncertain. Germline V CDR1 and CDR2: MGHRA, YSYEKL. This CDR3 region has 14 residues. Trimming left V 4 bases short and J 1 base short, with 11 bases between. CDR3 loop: CASSPTDGSYEQYF. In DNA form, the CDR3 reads TGCGCCAGCAGCCCAACGGACGGTTCCTACGAGCAGTACTTC.

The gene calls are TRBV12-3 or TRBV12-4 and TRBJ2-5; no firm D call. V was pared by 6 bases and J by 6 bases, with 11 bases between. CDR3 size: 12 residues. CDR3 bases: TGTGCCAGCAGCCAAAGTGAGAAGACCCAGTACTTC. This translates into CASSQSEKTQYF.

CDR3 coding DNA: TGTGCCAGCAGTGAGGAAAGCTCCTACAATGAGCAGTTCTTC. Protein sequence: CASSEESSYNEQFF. The V gene is TRBV25-1, the J gene TRBJ2-1; D gene uncertain. V was shortened by 3 bases and J by 0 bases, with 6 bases between the two germline ends. The CDR3 runs 14 residues. Germline loops: CDR1 MGHDK, CDR2 SYGVNS.

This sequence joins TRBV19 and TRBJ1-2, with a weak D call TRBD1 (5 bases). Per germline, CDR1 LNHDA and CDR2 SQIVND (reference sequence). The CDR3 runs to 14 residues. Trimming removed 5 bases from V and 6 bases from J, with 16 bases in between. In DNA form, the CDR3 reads TGTGCCAGTAGTCGCGCCAGGGAACGGGATGGCTACACCTTC. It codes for CASSRARERDGYTF.

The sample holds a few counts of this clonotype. As DNA, the CDR3 is TGCAGCGTGGCTATCTGGGGGGGGCTCTCTGGAAACACCATATATTTT. Translation gives CSVAIWGGLSGNTIYF. This chain joins TRBV29-1 and TRBJ1-3, with TRBD1 as a possible D gene (6 bases). Looked up from germline, CDR1 is SQVTM and CDR2 is ANQGSEA. This CDR3 region has 16 residues. V was shortened by 6 bases and J by 0 bases, with 18 bases between the two germline ends.

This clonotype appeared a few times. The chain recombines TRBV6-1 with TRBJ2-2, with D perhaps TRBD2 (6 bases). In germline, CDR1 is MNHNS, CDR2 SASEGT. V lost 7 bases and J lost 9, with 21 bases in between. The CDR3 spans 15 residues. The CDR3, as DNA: TGTGCCAGCATCGAGGCGGGGTTGTCTTTCCGGGAGCTGTTTTTT. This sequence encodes CASIEAGLSFRELFF.

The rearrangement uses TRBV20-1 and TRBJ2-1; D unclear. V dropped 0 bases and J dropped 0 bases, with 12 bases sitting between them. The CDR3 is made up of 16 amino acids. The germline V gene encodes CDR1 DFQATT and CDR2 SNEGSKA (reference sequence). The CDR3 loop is CSARDQSKSSYNEQFF. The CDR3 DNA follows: TGCAGTGCTAGAGATCAATCCAAGAGCTCCTACAATGAGCAGTTCTTC.